Each of the 25 T cell receptor beta chains below was sequenced from the same sample in a study of blood T cell repertoires in COVID-19. Here immunoSEQ multiplex PCR was the method, and the copy in TCRdb shows in-frame clones only, minus some. The sample contains about 49,000 clones, 84% of which appear only once. Specimen: peripheral blood. The receptors were sampled from a man in his fifties with acute or convalescent COVID-19.

The chain recombines TRBV3-1 (or the pseudogene TRBV3-2) with TRBJ1-1, with D perhaps matching TRBD1 (6 bases). Trimming removed 5 bases from V and 1 base from J, with 14 bases in between. The germline V gene encodes CDR1 LGHDT and CDR2 YNNKEL (reference sequence). CDR3 size: 15 residues. CDR3 region: CASSYQDRRNTEAFF. DNA for the CDR3: TGTGCCAGCAGCTATCAAGACAGGAGGAACACTGAAGCTTTCTTT.

This chain uses TRBV3-1 (or the pseudogene TRBV3-2) with TRBJ2-3, with TRBD2 as a possible D gene (5 bases). Germline CDR1 LGHDT, CDR2 YNNKEL (reference sequence). The CDR3 has 14 amino acids. Trimming left V 1 base short and J 0 bases short, with 5 bases between. The CDR3 spells CASSQGGSTDTQYF. The CDR3 nucleotides read TGTGCCAGCAGCCAAGGCGGGAGCACAGATACGCAGTATTTT.

The rearrangement joins TRBV7-9 to TRBJ2-1, with 8 nucleotides matching TRBD2. V dropped 5 bases and J dropped 2; count of bases not matched to a gene: 8. Germline V lookup: CDR1 SEHNR, CDR2 FQNEAQ (reference sequence). CDR3 size: 16 residues. This chain's CDR3 is CASSLRAGGTYNEQFF. CDR3 sequence (DNA): TGTGCCAGCAGCCTCCGGGCGGGAGGCACCTACAATGAGCAGTTCTTC.

This clone was seen only once. The chain employs TRBV5-6 and TRBJ2-3, with a tentative D call TRBD1 (5 bases). There are 13 residues in the CDR3. Germline V lookup: CDR1 SGHDT, CDR2 YYEEEE. V lost 2 bases, J lost 5 bases, and 9 bases lay in between. This CDR3 is CASSFRGRDTQYF. The CDR3 DNA sequence: TGTGCCAGCAGCTTTAGGGGAAGAGATACGCAGTATTTT. The entire variable domain, with the rest obtained from reference TRBV5-6 and TRBJ2-3, is as follows: DAGVTQSPTHLIKTRGQQVTLRCSPKSGHDTVSWYQQALGQGPQFIFQYYEEEERQRGNFPDRFSGHQFPNYSSELNVNALLLGDSALYLCASSFRGRDTQYFGPGTRLTVL.

This sequence joins TRBV2 and TRBJ1-2, with D tentatively TRBD1 (6 bases). Trimming removed 8 bases at V and 5 bases at J, with 12 bases between. CDR1 and CDR2 from the germline V gene are SNHLY and FYNNEI. This CDR3 has 12 residues. CDR3 residues: CASLGQPYGYTF. The CDR3 DNA follows: TGTGCCAGCTTAGGACAGCCTTATGGCTACACCTTC.

This clone was seen more than once but under ten times. The gene calls are TRBV11-3 and TRBJ2-7, with D possibly matching TRBD1 (6 bases). Germline-derived CDR1 and CDR2 are SGHNT and YENEEA. This CDR3 contains 14 residues. Trimming left V 3 bases short and J 0 bases short, with 9 bases between. Here the CDR3 DNA reads TGTGCCAGCAGCTTCGCAGGGGACTCCTACGAGCAGTACTTC. This gives the protein CASSFAGDSYEQYF.

CDR3 protein: CASSAHPGGAGQPQHF. The DNA for the CDR3 is TGTGCCAGCAGCGCGCACCCGGGGGGGGCGGGTCAGCCCCAGCATTTT. The chain has TRBV9 and TRBJ1-5, with a tentative D call TRBD1 (6 bases). The CDR3 runs to 16 residues. The V gene's germline CDR1 is SGDLS and CDR2 YYNGEE. Trimming took off 3 bases at V and 6 bases at J, with 19 bases between the two ends.

This clone was recorded once. The V gene is TRBV28, the J gene TRBJ2-1, with D perhaps TRBD1 (6 bases). Deletions cut 3 bases from V and 5 bases from J, with 14 bases between. The CDR3 covers 15 residues. The germline V gene encodes CDR1 MDHEN and CDR2 SYDVKM. CDR3 nucleotides: TGTGCCAGCAGTTTTGACAGGCGACTTCACAATGAGCAGTTCTTC. Its translation is CASSFDRRLHNEQFF.

This chain connects TRBV10-1 to TRBJ2-2, with D perhaps TRBD2 (6 bases). The V end was cut by 4 bases, the J end by 1 base, with 13 bases between. Germline V gene sequence: CDR1 WNHNN, CDR2 SYGVQD (reference sequence). This CDR3 region has 16 residues. For the CDR3, the DNA is TGCGCCAGCAGTGGGGCCGGGACTCTGAACACCGGGGAGCTGTTTTTT. Translation gives CASSGAGTLNTGELFF.

The V and J genes are TRBV16 and TRBJ2-2, with 7 bases lining up with TRBD2. After removal of 0 bases from V and 6 bases from J, the junction contained 4 bases not matched to a gene. From germline, CDR1 is KGHSY and CDR2 FQNENV. The CDR3 extends over 15 amino acids. The CDR3 spells CASSQSGLVAGELFF. The CDR3 DNA reads as TGTGCCAGCAGCCAATCCGGACTAGTAGCCGGGGAGCTGTTTTTT.

CDR3 coding DNA: TGTGCCAGCAGCCTCCCGGGGGGGGCTCCGAACACCGGGGAGCTGTTTTTT. Translating gives CASSLPGGAPNTGELFF. V and J are TRBV11-2 and TRBJ2-2; 8 bases line up with TRBD2. Per germline, CDR1 SGHAT and CDR2 FQNNGV. J was trimmed by 0 bases and V by 5 bases; bases with no gene match: 8. The CDR3 has 17 residues.

The genes are TRBV12-5 and TRBJ2-1; 9 bases match TRBD2. V dropped 7 bases and J dropped 8; count of bases not matched to a gene: 12. Germline V gene lookup returns CDR1 LGHNT and CDR2 FRNRAP. The CDR3 has 15 amino acids. The CDR3 loop reads CASAPKLAGWDEQFF. The CDR3, as DNA: TGTGCTAGTGCTCCCAAGCTAGCGGGATGGGATGAGCAGTTCTTC.

This clone is a singleton in its sample. The chain uses TRBV18 and TRBJ1-5, with 8 bases fitting TRBD1. Trimming at V came to 5 bases and at J to 6 bases, leaving 6 bases not matched to a gene. This CDR3 spans 14 amino acids. The germline CDR1 and CDR2 sequences are KGHSH and LQKENI. The CDR3 loop reads CASSSETGAQPQHF. CDR3 coding DNA: TGTGCCAGCTCATCGGAGACAGGGGCTCAGCCCCAGCATTTT.

This chain uses TRBV12-5 with TRBJ2-3, with a tentative D call TRBD1 (6 bases). Germline V gives CDR1 LGHNT, CDR2 FRNRAP. This CDR3 comprises 16 residues. V was shortened by 1 base and J by 6 bases, with 17 bases between the two germline ends. The CDR3 is CASGLGRTVGHDTQYF. The DNA for the CDR3 is TGTGCTAGTGGTTTGGGACGGACAGTGGGCCATGATACGCAGTATTTT.

This clone turned up a few times. This rearrangement joins TRBV28 to TRBJ1-2, with 7 bases aligning to TRBD1. Per germline, CDR1 MDHEN and CDR2 SYDVKM. Trimming at V came to 5 bases and at J to 4 bases, leaving 7 bases not matched to a gene. CDR3 size: 14 residues. The CDR3 DNA reads TGTGCCAGCAGTATCGGGACAGCAATCTATGGCTACACCTTC. Translation: CASSIGTAIYGYTF.

The chain carries TRBV4-1 and TRBJ1-2; 7 nucleotides match TRBD1. The CDR3 covers 11 residues. After removal of 6 bases from V and 9 bases from J, the junction contained 4 bases not matched to a gene. Germline V gives CDR1 MGHRA, CDR2 YSYEKL. In DNA, the CDR3 is TGCGCCAGCAGAACACAGGGGAGCTACACCTTC. Its protein is CASRTQGSYTF.

The rearrangement uses TRBV9 and TRBJ2-1; possible D gene TRBD2, 6 bases. V lost 0 bases to trimming and J lost 0 bases, with 13 bases between them. The CDR3 contains 17 residues. The germline gives CDR1 SGDLS, CDR2 YYNGEE. The CDR3 sequence is CASSVELGLSSYNEQFF. The CDR3, as DNA: TGTGCCAGCAGCGTAGAACTGGGACTCAGCTCCTACAATGAGCAGTTCTTC.

The rearrangement links TRBV6-2 or TRBV6-3 to TRBJ2-1; D may be TRBD2 (5 bases). Trimming removed 6 bases from V and 8 bases from J, with 8 bases in between. Germline CDR1 and CDR2: MNHEY and SVGEGT. The CDR3 is made up of 11 amino acids. This chain's CDR3 is CASSFGDEQFF. The DNA for the CDR3 is TGTGCCAGCAGCTTCGGGGATGAGCAGTTCTTC.

This CDR3 reads CASSNPRAGVEETQYF. The CDR3 nucleotides read TGTGCCAGCAGCAATCCGCGGGCGGGGGTGGAAGAGACCCAGTACTTC. The chain joins TRBV21-1 to TRBJ2-5; the D call TRBD2 from the table was never checked on the DNA. TRBV21-1 is a listed pseudogene. This CDR3 has 16 residues.

This chain links TRBV5-4 with TRBJ2-5, with TRBD2 matching over 8 bases. Trimming cost V 0 bases and J 5 bases; bases outside gene matches: 9. The CDR3 covers 16 residues. Germline V gene data show CDR1 as SGHNT and CDR2 as YYREEE (reference sequence). Here the CDR3 DNA reads TGTGCCAGCAGCTTGGGCGGGACTAGTAGTAGGGAGACCCAGTACTTC. Amino acids: CASSLGGTSSRETQYF.

V gene TRBV4-1 combines with J gene TRBJ2-2; 14 bases agree with TRBD2. Trimming cost V 8 bases and J 2 bases; bases outside gene matches: 10. Looked up from germline, CDR1 is MGHRA and CDR2 is YSYEKL. The CDR3 extends over 18 amino acids. CDR3 residues: CASYGTSGGPQNTGELFF. In nucleotides, the CDR3 is TGCGCCAGCTACGGGACTAGCGGGGGCCCCCAAAACACCGGGGAGCTGTTTTTT.

The J gene is TRBJ2-6, the V gene TRBV27; the match to TRBD1 covers 7 bases. V lost 6 bases and J lost 4; bases outside the gene matches: 12. The germline V gene encodes CDR1 MNHEY and CDR2 SMNVEV (reference sequence). The CDR3 runs 17 residues. The CDR3 loop reads CASSPVEGAFGANVLTF. Here the CDR3 DNA reads TGTGCCAGCAGCCCAGTTGAGGGGGCGTTCGGGGCCAACGTCCTGACTTTC.

This sequence joins TRBV29-1 and TRBJ2-6; D gene unclear. The ends were cut back, 6 bases at V and 0 bases at J, with 9 bases in the middle. The CDR3 has 14 residues. Germline V CDR1 and CDR2: SQVTM, ANQGSEA. This chain's CDR3 is CSVLRSSGANVLTF. The CDR3 bases are TGCAGCGTATTAAGGAGCTCTGGGGCCAACGTCCTGACTTTC.

J is TRBJ1-5 and V is TRBV10-3, with 8 bases lining up with TRBD1. Germline V lookup: CDR1 ENHRY, CDR2 SYGVKD. The CDR3 consists of 14 residues. J lost 6 bases, V lost 10 bases, and 11 bases had no gene match. The CDR3 protein is CATFQGARGQPQHF. The CDR3 DNA is TGTGCCACCTTCCAGGGGGCGCGGGGTCAGCCCCAGCATTTT.

The chain combines TRBV4-3 with TRBJ2-2; D is uncertain. Germline CDR1 and CDR2: LGHNA and YSLEER. The CDR3 runs to 17 residues. With 3 bases removed from V and 0 bases from J, the gap between germline ends came to 14 bases. DNA for the CDR3: TGCGCCAGCAGCCACGACTCACTTTGGGCGAACACCGGGGAGCTGTTTTTT. Amino acids: CASSHDSLWANTGELFF.